The next 3 T cell receptor beta chains were all read from a single sample in a study of CD8+CD57+ T cells in acquired aplastic anemia. The patients chosen for sequencing had shown expansion of CD8+CD57+ cells (detected by flow cytometry). Genomic DNA was employed as the template in profiling TCR beta VDJ and CDR3. TCRdb reprocessed the reads with MiXCR, giving one entry per CDR3 protein. Of 200,000 to 300,000 distinct CDR3 sequences in the sample, around 82% are singletons; the top ten hold 40% to 50%. The material sequenced was sorted CD4+, CD8+, or CD8+CD57+ T cells (not recorded which) from PBMCs. All receptors come from a human donor with aplastic anemia.

With regard to this clonotype: The missing conserved phenylalanine or tryptophan at the end of this CDR3 makes a read error likely. Because the CDR3's place on the DNA is in doubt, the DNA is left out and the CDR3 is given as listed by TCRdb. V is TRBV7-2 and J is TRBJ2-1; the DNA was not compared with TRBD1, the D call given in the table. Germline V gene data show CDR1 as SGHTA and CDR2 as FQGNSA. The length of the CDR3 is 13 amino acids, counting both ends. This CDR3 is CASSSRGIGGQPQ.

Notes on this clonotype: This likely comes from a read error, as the CDR3 has no conserved phenylalanine or tryptophan at its end. The DNA is left out, because the CDR3 cannot be placed on it with certainty; the CDR3 is given as TCRdb lists it. The chain uses TRBV2 and TRBJ1-2; TRBD1 was called by the table and not checked on the DNA. In germline, CDR1 is SNHLY, CDR2 FYNNEI. The CDR3 spans 16 residues, counting both ends. The CDR3 reads CASKQGNYGYTFGSTT.

Turning to this clonotype: It is unclear where the CDR3 begins or ends on the DNA, so no DNA is shown, and the CDR3 is as TCRdb lists it. The chain joins TRBV24-1 to TRBJ1-4; the table names TRBD1, a call not compared with the DNA. The CDR3 length equals 17 residues, ends included. Germline loops: CDR1 KGHDR, CDR2 SFDVKD. The CDR3 spells CATSDLGQGELWLHLRF.